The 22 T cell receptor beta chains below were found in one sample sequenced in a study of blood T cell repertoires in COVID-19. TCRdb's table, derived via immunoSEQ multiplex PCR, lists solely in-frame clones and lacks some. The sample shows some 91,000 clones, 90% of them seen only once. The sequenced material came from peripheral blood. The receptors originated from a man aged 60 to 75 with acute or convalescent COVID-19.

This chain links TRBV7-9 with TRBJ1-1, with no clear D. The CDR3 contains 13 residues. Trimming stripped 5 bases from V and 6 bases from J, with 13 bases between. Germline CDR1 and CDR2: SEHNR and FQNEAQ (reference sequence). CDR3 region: CASSRLDGAEAFF. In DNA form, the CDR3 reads TGTGCCAGCAGCCGGCTAGACGGGGCTGAAGCTTTCTTT.

CDR3 in amino acids: CASSLPGYEQFF. CDR3 sequence (DNA): TGCGCCAGCAGCTTGCCCGGGTATGAGCAGTTCTTC. This rearrangement joins TRBV5-1 to TRBJ2-1; D not certain. V was pared by 1 base and J by 8 bases, with 7 bases between. CDR3 length equals 12 residues. Germline V gene lookup returns CDR1 SGHRS and CDR2 YFSETQ.

The CDR3 coding sequence is TGTGCCAGCAGCTTAAGAACAGGGATGTATCAGCCCCAGCATTTT. This codes for CASSLRTGMYQPQHF. The rearrangement uses TRBV7-8 and TRBJ1-5, with a tentative D call TRBD1 (6 bases). This CDR3 is 15 amino acids long. CDR1 SGHVS and CDR2 FQNEAQ come from the germline V gene. Trimming took off 2 bases at V and 5 bases at J, with 13 bases between the two ends.

The CDR3: CASSLAGQGTGNTIYF. The CDR3 nucleotides read TGCGCCAGCAGCTTGGCGGGACAGGGTACTGGAAACACCATATATTTT. The chain links TRBV5-1 to TRBJ1-3; 9 bases line up with TRBD1. The CDR3 covers 16 residues. V shed 0 bases and J 2 bases; nucleotides not matched to a gene: 3. Per germline, CDR1 SGHRS and CDR2 YFSETQ.

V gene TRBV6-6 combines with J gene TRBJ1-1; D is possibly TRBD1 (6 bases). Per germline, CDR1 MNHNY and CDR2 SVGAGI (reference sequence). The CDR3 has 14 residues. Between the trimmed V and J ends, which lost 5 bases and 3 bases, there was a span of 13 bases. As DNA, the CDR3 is TGTGCCAGCAGTGGGACCGGGACATACACTGAAGCTTTCTTT. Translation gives CASSGTGTYTEAFF.

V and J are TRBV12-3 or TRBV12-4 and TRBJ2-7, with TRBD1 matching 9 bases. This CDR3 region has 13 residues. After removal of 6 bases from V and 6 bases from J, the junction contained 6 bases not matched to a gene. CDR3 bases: TGTGCCAGCAGAAGGGACAGGGAGGGCGAGCAGTACTTC. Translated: CASRRDREGEQYF.

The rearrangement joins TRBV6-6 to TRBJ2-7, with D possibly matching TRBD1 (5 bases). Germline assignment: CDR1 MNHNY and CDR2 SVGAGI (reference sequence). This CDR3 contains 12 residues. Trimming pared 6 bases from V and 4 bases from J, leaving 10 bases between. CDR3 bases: TGTGCCAGCAGGTCAGGGCGGTACGAGCAGTACTTC. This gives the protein CASRSGRYEQYF.

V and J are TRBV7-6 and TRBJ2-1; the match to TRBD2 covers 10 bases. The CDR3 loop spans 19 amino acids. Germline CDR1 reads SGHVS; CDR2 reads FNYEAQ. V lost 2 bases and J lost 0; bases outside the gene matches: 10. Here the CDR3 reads CASSLFPAGGGSSYNEQFF. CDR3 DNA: TGTGCCAGCAGCTTATTCCCAGCGGGGGGGGGAAGCTCCTACAATGAGCAGTTCTTC.

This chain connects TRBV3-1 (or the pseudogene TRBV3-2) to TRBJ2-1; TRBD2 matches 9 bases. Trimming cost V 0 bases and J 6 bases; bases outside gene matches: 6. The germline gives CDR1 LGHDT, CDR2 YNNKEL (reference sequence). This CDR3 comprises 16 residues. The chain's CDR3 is CASSQDGSGGSNEQFF. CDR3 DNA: TGTGCCAGCAGCCAAGACGGTAGCGGGGGTAGCAATGAGCAGTTCTTC.

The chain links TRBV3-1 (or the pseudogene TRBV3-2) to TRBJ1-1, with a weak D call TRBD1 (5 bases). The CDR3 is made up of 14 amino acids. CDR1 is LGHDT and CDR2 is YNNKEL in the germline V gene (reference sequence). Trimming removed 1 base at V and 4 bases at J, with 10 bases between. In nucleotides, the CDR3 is TGTGCCAGCAGCCAAGGGGGCAGGGTCACTGAAGCTTTCTTT. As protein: CASSQGGRVTEAFF.

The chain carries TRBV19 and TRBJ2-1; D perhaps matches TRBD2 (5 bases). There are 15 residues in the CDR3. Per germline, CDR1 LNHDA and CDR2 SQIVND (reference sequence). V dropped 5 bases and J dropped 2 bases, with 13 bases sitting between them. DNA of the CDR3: TGTGCCAGTAGTCCCGGGGATAACACCTACAATGAGCAGTTCTTC. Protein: CASSPGDNTYNEQFF.

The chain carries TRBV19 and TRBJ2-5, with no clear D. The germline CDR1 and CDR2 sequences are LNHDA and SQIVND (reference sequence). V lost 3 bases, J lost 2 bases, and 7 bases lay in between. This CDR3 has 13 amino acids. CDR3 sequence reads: CASSILFQETQYF. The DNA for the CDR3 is TGTGCCAGTAGTATTCTGTTTCAAGAGACCCAGTACTTC.

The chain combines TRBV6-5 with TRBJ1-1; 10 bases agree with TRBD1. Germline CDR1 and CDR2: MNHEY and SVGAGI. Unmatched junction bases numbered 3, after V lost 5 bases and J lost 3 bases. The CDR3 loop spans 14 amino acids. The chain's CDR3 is CASSRQGADTEAFF. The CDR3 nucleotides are TGTGCCAGCAGTAGACAGGGGGCCGACACTGAAGCTTTCTTT.

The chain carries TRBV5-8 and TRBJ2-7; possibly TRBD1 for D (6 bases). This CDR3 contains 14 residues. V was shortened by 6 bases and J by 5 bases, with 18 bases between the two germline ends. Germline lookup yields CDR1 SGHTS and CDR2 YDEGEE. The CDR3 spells CASTRQTGPHEQYV. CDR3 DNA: TGTGCCAGCACACGACAAACAGGGCCCCACGAGCAGTACGTC.

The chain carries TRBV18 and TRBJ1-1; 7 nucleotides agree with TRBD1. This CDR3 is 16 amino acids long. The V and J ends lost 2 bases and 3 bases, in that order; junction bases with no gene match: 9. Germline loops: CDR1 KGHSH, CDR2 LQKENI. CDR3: CASSPSTGIWHTEAFF. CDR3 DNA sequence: TGTGCCAGCTCACCATCGACAGGGATTTGGCACACTGAAGCTTTCTTT.

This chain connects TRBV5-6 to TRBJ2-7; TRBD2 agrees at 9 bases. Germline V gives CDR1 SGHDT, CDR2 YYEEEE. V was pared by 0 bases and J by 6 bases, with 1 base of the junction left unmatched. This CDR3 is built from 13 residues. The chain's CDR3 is CASSLGSGGEQYV. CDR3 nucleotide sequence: TGTGCCAGCAGCTTGGGTAGCGGGGGCGAGCAGTACGTC.

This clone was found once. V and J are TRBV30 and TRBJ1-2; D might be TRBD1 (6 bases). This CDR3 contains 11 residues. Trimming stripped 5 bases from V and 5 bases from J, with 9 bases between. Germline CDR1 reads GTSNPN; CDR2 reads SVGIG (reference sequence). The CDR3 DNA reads TGTGCCTGGGACAGGCGATATGGCTACACCTTC. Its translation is CAWDRRYGYTF.

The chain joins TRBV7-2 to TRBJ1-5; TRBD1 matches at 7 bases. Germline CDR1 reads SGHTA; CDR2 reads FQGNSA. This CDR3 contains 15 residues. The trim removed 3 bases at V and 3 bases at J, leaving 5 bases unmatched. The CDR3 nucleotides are TGTGCCAGCAGCTTGCTCGGGACAGTCAATCAGCCCCAGCATTTT. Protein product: CASSLLGTVNQPQHF.

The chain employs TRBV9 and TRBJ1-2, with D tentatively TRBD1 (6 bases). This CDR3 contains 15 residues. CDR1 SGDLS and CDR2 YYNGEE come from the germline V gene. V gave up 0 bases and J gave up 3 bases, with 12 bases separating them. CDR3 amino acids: CASSVDPGAHYGYTF. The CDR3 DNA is TGTGCCAGCAGCGTAGATCCAGGGGCTCACTATGGCTACACCTTC.

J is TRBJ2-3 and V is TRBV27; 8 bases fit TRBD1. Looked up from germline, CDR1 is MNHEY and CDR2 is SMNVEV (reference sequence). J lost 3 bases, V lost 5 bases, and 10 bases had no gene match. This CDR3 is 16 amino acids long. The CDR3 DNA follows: TGTGCCAGCAGTCCGTGGGACAGGTTGAGTACAGATACGCAGTATTTT. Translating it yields CASSPWDRLSTDTQYF.

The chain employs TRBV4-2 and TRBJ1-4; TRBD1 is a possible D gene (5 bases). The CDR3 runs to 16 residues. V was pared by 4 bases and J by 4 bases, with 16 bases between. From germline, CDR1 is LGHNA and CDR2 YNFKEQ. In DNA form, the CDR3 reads TGTGCCAGCAGCCCCTTTGGGACTGCGAATAATGAAAAACTGTTTTTT. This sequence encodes CASSPFGTANNEKLFF.

DNA for the CDR3: TGTGCCAGCTCACCGCCCCTTGCGGGCTATGGCTACACCTTC. This gives the protein CASSPPLAGYGYTF. The gene calls are TRBV18 and TRBJ1-2; D not certain. V was pared by 3 bases and J by 4 bases, with 12 bases between. The germline V gene has CDR1 KGHSH and CDR2 LQKENI. CDR3 length: 14 amino acids.